Sequencing of this T cell receptor (beta chain) was carried out in a study of shared clonotypes between healthy human individuals. For the study at large: Aged between 18 and 49, the donors were two women and a few men.

Germline V CDR1 and CDR2: MNHEY, SMNVEV (reference sequence). Unmatched junction bases numbered 10, after V lost 8 bases and J lost 8 bases. The CDR3 spans 14 residues. For genomic DNA, unsorted samples relied on tens of millions of PBMCs. It was at deep level that the assay was run. Per the authors' pipeline: Filtering differed since immunoSEQ provided only junctions, with no quality scores. Sequencing was performed with immunoSEQ multiplex PCR; in TCRdb, only in-frame clones are kept and a portion is missing. The V and J calls and the clone size are those of that table, but D and trimming were determined from the DNA. The sample includes fewer than 600,000 clones, around 78% of them seen just once.

This clonotype was sampled from a woman aged 40 to 49 in good health. Some clones in this sample may be carry-over from other donors' samples. V and J are TRBV27 and TRBJ2-1; TRBD2 aligns across 9 bases. Sequencing used PBMCs. The CDR3 spells CASYPSGVVYEQFF. In DNA form, the CDR3 reads TGTGCCAGCTATCCTAGCGGGGTTGTCTATGAGCAGTTCTTC.